This T cell receptor beta chain was documented in a study of monozygotic twins with inflammatory bowel disease. TCRdb re-analyzed the 5' RACE reads; it lists each CDR3 protein once, without DNA. This listing includes more than 95,000 distinct CDR3 sequences. The CDR3 has 15 amino acids. Germline V gene sequence: CDR1 SGHRS, CDR2 YFSETQ. Blood was collected, approximately 2.5 ml per donor. This sequence was found in a human donor with ulcerative colitis or Crohn's disease, or a healthy co-twin of an affected twin (not recorded which). Sequenced material: blood. The rearrangement joins TRBV5-1 to TRBJ2-7; without DNA, the TCRdb call of TRBD1 cannot be checked. This CDR3 reads CASSLAGTVIDEQYF.